The 27 T cell receptor beta chains below were found in one sample sequenced in a study of Graves' ophthalmopathy and Graves' hyperthyroidism. From RNA, the CDR3 regions of TCR beta chains were amplified and sequenced. First-round RT-PCR relied on HTBI primers, and a second-round multiplex PCR came next. One entry per CDR3 protein, called by TCRdb with MiXCR from the multiplex PCR reads. The sample records almost 400,000 distinct CDR3 sequences, about 16% being singletons. Sequenced input: peripheral blood. These receptors all come from a woman between 18 and 29 years old with Graves' ophthalmopathy.

This clonotype was seen at least ten times. The rearrangement joins TRBV28 to TRBJ2-7; 7 nucleotides align to TRBD2. This CDR3 contains 14 residues. V was clipped by 3 bases and J by 1 base; unmatched bases: 3. The germline gives CDR1 MDHEN, CDR2 SYDVKM. CDR3 residues: CASSFGTKSYEQYF. CDR3 coding DNA: TGTGCCAGCAGTTTTGGGACTAAATCCTACGAGCAGTACTTC.

This clonotype has ten or more counts. V and J are TRBV11-2 and TRBJ2-7; D is unresolved. Between the trimmed V and J ends, which lost 6 bases and 5 bases, there was a span of 8 bases. Per germline, CDR1 SGHAT and CDR2 FQNNGV. This CDR3 has 11 residues. Written as DNA, the CDR3 is TGTGCCAGCAGTACACTACACGAGCAGTACTTC. Its protein is CASSTLHEQYF.

There are many counts of this clonotype. This chain uses TRBV27 with TRBJ2-7; a possible D gene is TRBD2 (6 bases). The CDR3 has 16 amino acids. Trimming cost V 7 bases and J 4 bases, with 23 bases left between them. The germline gives CDR1 MNHEY, CDR2 SMNVEV (reference sequence). This CDR3 reads CASTDQRGGGRYEQYF. The CDR3 coding sequence is TGTGCCAGCACCGACCAGAGGGGTGGAGGGCGATACGAGCAGTACTTC.

In its sample, this clonotype was seen many times. The CDR3 loop reads CASSRGRGAFF. CDR3 sequence (DNA): TGTGCCAGCAGCAGAGGGAGGGGAGCTTTCTTT. The gene calls are TRBV7-2 and TRBJ1-1, with D possibly being TRBD1 (5 bases). The length of the CDR3 is 11 residues. V was cut by 5 bases and J by 10 bases, with 11 bases left in between. The germline V gene encodes CDR1 SGHTA and CDR2 FQGNSA.

This clonotype was detected ten times or more. The chain joins TRBV19 to TRBJ1-1, with no clear D. The germline gives CDR1 LNHDA, CDR2 SQIVND (reference sequence). V lost 9 bases, J lost 0 bases, and 11 bases lay in between. The CDR3 consists of 13 residues. This CDR3 is CASFDGLNTEAFF. The CDR3 bases are TGTGCCAGCTTCGATGGGCTGAACACTGAAGCTTTCTTT.

This clonotype was found many times. The V and J genes are TRBV28 and TRBJ2-7; D perhaps matches TRBD1 (7 bases). V lost 5 bases to trimming and J lost 3 bases, with 17 bases between them. CDR1 MDHEN and CDR2 SYDVKM come from the germline V gene. The length of the CDR3 is 15 residues. The DNA for the CDR3 is TGTGCCAGCAGTCAAATCCAGGGGGGAGGCTACGAGCAGTACTTC. Encoded protein: CASSQIQGGGYEQYF.

There are many counts of this clonotype. The chain is built from TRBV6-2 or TRBV6-3 and TRBJ2-2; D remains ambiguous. This CDR3 has 13 amino acids. Between the trimmed V and J ends, which lost 7 bases and 3 bases, there was a span of 9 bases. Per the germline V gene, CDR1 is MNHEY and CDR2 is SVGEGT. The CDR3 DNA reads TGTGCCAGCATCGCCCCCCACACCGGGGAGCTGTTTTTT. This sequence encodes CASIAPHTGELFF.

This clonotype was picked up many times. V and J are TRBV10-3 and TRBJ2-5; a weak D match, TRBD2 (5 bases). CDR3 length equals 15 residues. The V gene's germline CDR1 is ENHRY and CDR2 SYGVKD. V dropped 3 bases and J dropped 3 bases, with 14 bases sitting between them. The CDR3 reads CAISDSGLQEETQYF. CDR3 bases: TGTGCCATCAGTGATAGTGGACTTCAAGAAGAGACCCAGTACTTC.

This clonotype has ten or more counts. The CDR3 loop reads CASSYSPLNTEAFF. CDR3 DNA: TGTGCCAGCAGTTACTCACCGTTGAACACTGAAGCTTTCTTT. The V call is TRBV6-5, the J call TRBJ1-1; D unresolved. V gave up 0 bases and J gave up 0 bases, with 5 bases separating them. Germline V gives CDR1 MNHEY, CDR2 SVGAGI. CDR3 length equals 14 residues.

This clonotype was detected many times. V is TRBV28 and J is TRBJ2-4; 12 bases fit TRBD1. Germline lookup yields CDR1 MDHEN and CDR2 SYDVKM. With 5 bases clipped from V and 0 bases from J, the junction kept 17 bases outside the gene matches. The CDR3 is 21 residues long. CDR3 coding DNA: TGTGCCAGCAGTCCACTATCGTCCGGGACAGGGGGCCTTCTAGCCAAAAACATTCAGTACTTC. It specifies CASSPLSSGTGGLLAKNIQYF.

This clonotype appeared many times. The chain couples TRBV5-5 to TRBJ1-2; TRBD1 might be the D (6 bases). The CDR3 runs to 16 residues. V gave up 4 bases and J gave up 2 bases, with 18 bases separating them. Germline V gives CDR1 SGHKS, CDR2 YYEKEE (reference sequence). The CDR3 region is CASSRDGGAGNYGYTF. The CDR3 DNA follows: TGTGCCAGCAGCCGTGACGGGGGCGCGGGGAACTATGGCTACACCTTC.

Ten or more counts support this clonotype. J is TRBJ1-1 and V is TRBV20-1, with D unclear. V lost 3 bases to trimming and J lost 4 bases, with 15 bases between them. Germline CDR1 is DFQATT and CDR2 is SNEGSKA (reference sequence). This CDR3 has 14 amino acids. CDR3 nucleotide sequence: TGCAGTGCTAGTAGTCAGTACCAACCCACTGAAGCTTTCTTT. Translated, it gives CSASSQYQPTEAFF.

This clonotype appeared many times. The rearrangement joins TRBV20-1 to TRBJ1-1; D is unresolved. Germline lookup yields CDR1 DFQATT and CDR2 SNEGSKA (reference sequence). There are 13 residues in the CDR3. Trimming removed 0 bases at V and 0 bases at J, with 5 bases between. The CDR3 nucleotides read TGCAGTGCTAGAGAAGGCCTGAACACTGAAGCTTTCTTT. Protein sequence: CSAREGLNTEAFF.

V usage is TRBV11-2 and J usage is TRBJ2-2; D remains ambiguous. This CDR3 comprises 16 residues. CDR1 SGHAT and CDR2 FQNNGV come from the germline V gene. V was clipped by 1 base and J by 5 bases, with 14 bases between them. The CDR3: CASSLGRNPRTGELFF. In DNA, the CDR3 is TGTGCCAGCAGCTTAGGTCGGAACCCGAGGACCGGGGAGCTGTTTTTT.

This clonotype has at least ten counts. The rearrangement uses TRBV12-3 or TRBV12-4 and TRBJ2-5; 10 positions agree with TRBD1. CDR3 size: 15 residues. Losses at the gene ends were 6 bases for V and 5 bases for J; bases not matched to a gene: 9. In DNA form, the CDR3 reads TGTGCCAGCAGCCCCGGGACAGGGGTATTGGAGACCCAGTACTTC. The encoded protein is CASSPGTGVLETQYF.

This clonotype was seen many times. V and J are TRBV7-2 and TRBJ2-7; 11 bases fit TRBD1. The CDR3 totals 16 residues. V lost 2 bases to trimming and J lost 1 base; unmatched junction nucleotides: 4. Germline V gene data show CDR1 as SGHTA and CDR2 as FQGNSA. The CDR3 loop reads CASSLRTGGSSYEQYF. For the CDR3, the DNA is TGTGCCAGCAGCTTAAGGACAGGGGGCTCATCCTACGAGCAGTACTTC. Looking up the rest from reference TRBV7-2 and TRBJ2-7 gives the full variable domain: GAGVSQSPSNKVTEKGKDVELRCDPISGHTALYWYRQSLGQGLEFLIYFQGNSAPDKSGLPSDRFSAERTGGSVSTLTIQRTQQEDSAVYLCASSLRTGGSSYEQYFGPGTRLTVT.

At least ten counts were recorded for this clonotype. This chain joins TRBV19 and TRBJ2-7, with a tentative D call TRBD2 (6 bases). Trimming left V 5 bases short and J 0 bases short, with 14 bases between. Germline V gene lookup returns CDR1 LNHDA and CDR2 SQIVND (reference sequence). The CDR3 is 15 residues long. CDR3: CASSLDYRPSYEQYF. The DNA of the CDR3 is TGTGCCAGTAGTCTGGACTACAGGCCCTCCTACGAGCAGTACTTC.

This clonotype was counted at least ten times. The chain combines TRBV9 with TRBJ2-5, with D possibly TRBD1 on 6 matching bases. The ends were cut back, 2 bases at V and 3 bases at J, with 11 bases in the middle. Germline V gene data show CDR1 as SGDLS and CDR2 as YYNGEE. The CDR3 covers 14 residues. CDR3 amino acids: CASSVEGVEETQYF. In nucleotides, the CDR3 is TGTGCCAGCAGCGTTGAGGGGGTAGAAGAGACCCAGTACTTC.

This clonotype came up many times. The chain has TRBV25-1 and TRBJ2-7; D tentatively fits TRBD1 or TRBD2 (5 bases each). Trimming removed 6 bases at V and 7 bases at J, with 13 bases between. The CDR3 runs to 12 residues. The germline V gene has CDR1 MGHDK and CDR2 SYGVNS. In DNA, the CDR3 is TGTGCCAGCAGGGGGACGACTGGGGAGCAGTACTTC. Residues: CASRGTTGEQYF.

This clonotype was seen ten or more times. V and J are TRBV7-3 and TRBJ2-5, with a weak D call TRBD1 (6 bases). CDR3 size: 15 residues. Germline assignment: CDR1 SGHTA and CDR2 FQGTGA. V was cut by 2 bases and J by 5 bases, with 15 bases left in between. CDR3 nucleotides: TGTGCCAGCAGCTTAGGGCAGGGGCTAGAGGAGACCCAGTACTTC. It yields the protein CASSLGQGLEETQYF. The whole variable domain, filled in from reference TRBV7-3 and TRBJ2-5, reads GAGVSQTPSNKVTEKGKYVELRCDPISGHTALYWYRQSLGQGPEFLIYFQGTGAADDSGLPNDRFFAVRPEGSVSTLKIQRTERGDSAVYLCASSLGQGLEETQYFGPGTRLLVL.

This clonotype was seen ten or more times. The chain links TRBV6-5 to TRBJ2-7; maybe TRBD1 (5 bases). CDR1 and CDR2 from the germline V gene are MNHEY and SVGAGI. The ends were cut back, 0 bases at V and 5 bases at J, with 8 bases in the middle. This CDR3 is built from 13 residues. CDR3 nucleotides: TGTGCCAGCAGTTACTCGTTAGGGGACGAGCAGTACTTC. Encoded protein: CASSYSLGDEQYF.

This clonotype was detected many times. The chain recombines TRBV4-3 with TRBJ2-7, with 10 nucleotides matching TRBD2. The V gene end was trimmed by 0 bases and the J gene end by 2 bases; junction bases not matched to a gene: 4. The CDR3 consists of 16 residues. The V gene's germline CDR1 is LGHNA and CDR2 YSLEER. The CDR3 DNA follows: TGCGCCAGCAGCCAAGAAGTAGCGGGAGGAGCCTACGAGCAGTACTTC. Its translation is CASSQEVAGGAYEQYF.

In this sample, this clonotype turned up many times. This chain links TRBV28 with TRBJ1-1; possible D gene TRBD1, 6 bases. Trimming pared 7 bases from V and 2 bases from J, leaving 11 bases between. The CDR3 is made up of 13 amino acids. CDR1 and CDR2 (germline): MDHEN, SYDVKM. The CDR3 spells CASNWGQNTEAFF. CDR3 coding DNA: TGTGCCAGCAATTGGGGACAAAACACTGAAGCTTTCTTT.

This clonotype was seen many times. This chain uses TRBV5-5 with TRBJ1-5; D call uncertain. The CDR3 is 15 amino acids. The germline V and J ends were trimmed by 0 bases and 8 bases, with 15 bases remaining between them. Germline lookup yields CDR1 SGHKS and CDR2 YYEKEE (reference sequence). For the CDR3, the DNA is TGTGCCAGCAGCTTGGAACCTTCGGGGAGCAAGCCCCAGCATTTT. Its translation: CASSLEPSGSKPQHF.

This clonotype was counted many times. The chain couples TRBV2 to TRBJ1-1; no reliable D call. CDR1 is SNHLY and CDR2 is FYNNEI in the germline V gene. The CDR3 covers 12 residues. The V and J ends lost 1 base and 11 bases respectively, with 11 bases between them. CDR3 loop: CASSEDRLFAFF. CDR3 nucleotide sequence: TGTGCCAGCAGTGAAGACAGATTGTTCGCTTTCTTT.

This clonotype occurred many times. The chain uses TRBV27 and TRBJ2-7; TRBD1 is a possible D gene (5 bases). The CDR3 is 13 amino acids. Per germline, CDR1 MNHEY and CDR2 SMNVEV (reference sequence). Trimming pared 4 bases from V and 5 bases from J, leaving 12 bases between. The CDR3 reads CASSYQGGHEQYF. CDR3 DNA sequence: TGTGCCAGCAGTTATCAGGGTGGGCACGAGCAGTACTTC.

The chain joins TRBV30 to TRBJ2-5; no clear D gene. CDR3 length: 15 residues. Trimming removed 1 base from V and 0 bases from J, with 12 bases in between. Germline CDR1 reads GTSNPN; CDR2 reads SVGIG (reference sequence). The CDR3 sequence: CAWSAIQNNQETQYF. The CDR3 DNA reads as TGTGCCTGGAGTGCAATACAGAACAACCAAGAGACCCAGTACTTC.